The 2 T cell receptor beta chains in this list originate from one sample, sequenced in a study of blood T cell repertoires in COVID-19 (dated by TCRdb to the early 2020s). Preparation of the library involved the immunoSEQ multiplex PCR assay. Sourced from immuneACCESS, this table was stored by TCRdb with only in-frame sequences that have V and J called. A share of the clones is absent; for the studies checked, an unresolved V gene accounts for under half, and the remainder has no known explanation. The sample table lists roughly 180,000 clones, roughly 81% of them with a count of one. In total, the top ten clones hold 5.4% of the sample. The sequencing sample was made of peripheral blood. The source of these receptors is a woman aged 45 to 65 with COVID-19, enrolled during active disease.

The chain recombines TRBV30 with TRBJ1-6; perhaps TRBD1 as D (6 bases). This CDR3 contains 12 residues. Trimming removed 7 bases at V and 8 bases at J, with 12 bases between. Germline V CDR1 and CDR2: GTSNPN, SVGIG (reference sequence). The CDR3 DNA follows: TGTGCCTTTACCAGGGGATATTCACCCCTCCACTTT. Residues: CAFTRGYSPLHF.

J is TRBJ2-3 and V is TRBV12-3 or TRBV12-4; the match to TRBD2 covers 10 bases. Losses at the gene ends were 6 bases for V and 7 bases for J; bases not matched to a gene: 4. The CDR3 consists of 13 residues. CDR3 nucleotide sequence: TGTGCCAGCAGACCACTAGCGGGGAATACGCAGTATTTT. It encodes CASRPLAGNTQYF.